Listed below are T cell receptor beta chains from one sample, sequenced in a study of T cell repertoires in cytomegalovirus infection. MiXCR, run by TCRdb on the reads, gives a single entry per CDR3 protein. The sample lists some 400,000 distinct CDR3 sequences, about a sixth seen once, with about 10% in the top ten. The sequenced material came from PBMCs. These receptors originate from a human donor in good health (CMV status not recorded). Some clones in this sample may be carry-over from other donors' samples. CDR3s include the opening cysteine and the closing phenylalanine or tryptophan. The D gene is left open where the match is weak. The listing skips clone size in some rows; elsewhere it reads once, few, many or a size class.

length	V	J	size	D	CDR3	DNA
13	TRBV5-1	TRBJ2-7	NA	NA	CASSFAGASEQYF	TGCGCCAGCAGCTTTGCGGGGGCGTCCGAGCAGTACTTC
17	TRBV20-1	TRBJ2-2	NA	NA	CSARDVREGGDTGDLFF	TGCAGTGCTAGAGATGTGCGGGAAGGGGGAGACACCGGGGATCTGTTTTTT
12	TRBV10-3	TRBJ2-7	NA	TRBD2	CAISKLADEQYF	TGTGCCATCAGTAAACTAGCGGACGAGCAGTACTTC
13	TRBV7-9	TRBJ2-3	few	NA	CASSPKRTDTQYF	TGTGCCAGCAGCCCAAAACGCACAGATACGCAGTATTTT
14	TRBV6-6	TRBJ2-2	NA	NA	CASSYVERAGELFF	TGTGCCAGCAGTTACGTAGAGCGGGCCGGGGAGCTGTTTTTT
16	TRBV3-1	TRBJ2-3	NA	TRBD2	CASSSRSSGTPDTQYF	TGTGCCAGCAGCTCAAGGTCCAGCGGGACGCCAGATACGCAGTATTTT
17	TRBV11-2	TRBJ2-1	NA	TRBD2	CASSLRAGGISYNEQFF	TGTGCCAGCAGCTTGAGAGCGGGGGGGATCTCCTACAATGAGCAGTTCTTC
14	TRBV20-1	TRBJ2-2	NA	NA	CSASGTQNTGELFF	TGCAGTGCCTCCGGGACCCAAAACACCGGGGAGCTGTTTTTT
15	TRBV12-3/TRBV12-4	TRBJ2-6	NA	NA	CASSPRGGGANVLTF	TGTGCCAGCAGTCCGAGGGGAGGTGGGGCCAACGTCCTGACTTTC
13	TRBV5-6	TRBJ1-4	few	NA	CASSFTGNEKLFF	TGTGCCAGCAGCTTTACAGGGAATGAAAAACTGTTTTTT
14	TRBV7-8	TRBJ1-1	NA	NA	CASSQQGKNTEAFF	TGTGCCAGCAGCCAGCAGGGGAAGAACACTGAAGCTTTCTTT
14	TRBV7-2	TRBJ1-4	many	NA	CASSLGPGDEKLFF	TGTGCCAGCAGCCTAGGACCGGGTGATGAAAAACTGTTTTTT
14	TRBV7-2	TRBJ2-5	many	NA	CASSLFQQQETQYF	TGTGCCAGCAGCTTATTCCAGCAGCAAGAGACCCAGTACTTC
14	TRBV19	TRBJ1-5	many	NA	CASHRVGGGQPQHF	TGTGCCAGCCACAGGGTAGGTGGGGGTCAGCCCCAGCATTTT
14	TRBV6-1	TRBJ2-3	NA	TRBD2	CASSYRGGADTQYF	TGTGCCAGCAGTTACCGGGGGGGCGCGGATACGCAGTATTTT
13	TRBV12-5	TRBJ2-3	few	NA	CASGNSGTDTQYF	TGTGCTAGTGGCAATAGCGGCACAGATACGCAGTATTTT
12	TRBV2	TRBJ1-2	few	NA	CASSDRDSVYTF	TGTGCCAGCAGTGACAGGGATTCAGTCTACACCTTC
16	TRBV5-1	TRBJ2-3	NA	NA	CASSLGRLSGTDTQYF	TGCGCCAGCAGCTTGGGGCGATTGAGTGGCACAGATACGCAGTATTTT
14	TRBV10-3	TRBJ2-3	NA	NA	CAISAGHPTDTQYF	TGTGCCATCAGTGCGGGACACCCCACAGATACGCAGTATTTT
16	TRBV19	TRBJ1-2	few	TRBD1	CASSQRPVGDRYDYTF	TGTGCCAGTAGTCAACGGCCGGTGGGGGACAGGTACGACTACACCTTC
15	TRBV18	TRBJ2-1	few	NA	CASSPWASSYNEQFF	TGTGCCAGCTCACCGTGGGCTAGCTCATACAATGAGCAGTTCTTC
13	TRBV3-1	TRBJ1-1	few	NA	CASRRGTDTEAFF	TGTGCCAGCCGAAGGGGTACCGACACTGAAGCTTTCTTT
14	TRBV7-8	TRBJ2-1	many	TRBD2	CASSYRLAGGPSFF	TGTGCCAGCAGCTACCGACTAGCGGGAGGGCCTTCGTTCTTC
14	TRBV27	TRBJ1-5	NA	NA	CASSLGGPYQPQHF	TGTGCCAGCAGTTTAGGAGGGCCCTATCAGCCCCAGCATTTT
16	TRBV7-2	TRBJ1-2	NA	TRBD1	CASSLVGTGGYGGYTF	TGTGCCAGCAGCTTAGTTGGGACAGGGGGCTATGGTGGCTACACCTTC
16	TRBV7-8	TRBJ2-1	many	NA	CASSLDPGGMGNEQFF	TGTGCCAGCAGCTTAGACCCCGGCGGGATGGGGAATGAGCAGTTCTTC
16	TRBV28	TRBJ2-2	many	NA	CASSLNPWGALGELFF	TGTGCCAGCAGTTTAAACCCATGGGGGGCGCTCGGGGAGCTGTTTTTT
13	TRBV7-6	TRBJ1-2	many	NA	CASSLGGVSGYTF	TGTGCCAGCAGCTTAGGTGGAGTTAGTGGCTACACCTTC
14	TRBV29-1	TRBJ1-1	NA	TRBD1	CSAGQDGTNTEAFF	TGCAGCGCAGGACAGGACGGAACGAACACTGAAGCTTTCTTT
13	TRBV7-6	TRBJ2-5	NA	NA	CASAHEKGETQYF	TGTGCCAGCGCACACGAGAAAGGGGAGACCCAGTACTTC
16	TRBV7-9	TRBJ2-5	many	TRBD1	CASSSLDRVYQETQYF	TGTGCCAGCAGCTCCTTGGACAGGGTTTATCAAGAGACCCAGTACTTC
15	TRBV29-1	TRBJ2-2	few	NA	CSVEDPRKGTGELFF	TGCAGCGTTGAAGACCCCCGGAAGGGGACCGGGGAGCTGTTTTTT
17	TRBV5-4	TRBJ2-3	NA	TRBD1	CASSTEVNRGRTDTQYF	TGTGCCAGCAGCACGGAAGTAAACAGGGGGCGAACAGATACGCAGTATTTT
14	TRBV7-2	TRBJ1-2	NA	NA	CASSLDRQNYGYTF	TGTGCCAGCAGCTTAGATCGGCAGAACTATGGCTACACCTTC
17	TRBV12-3/TRBV12-4	TRBJ2-4	few	NA	CASSLAGTAVAKNIQYF	TGTGCCAGCAGTTTAGCGGGAACGGCCGTAGCCAAAAACATTCAGTACTTC
16	TRBV7-2	TRBJ1-5	many	NA	CASSRGGGGSGQPQHF	TGTGCCAGCAGCAGGGGGGGTGGGGGGTCAGGTCAGCCCCAGCATTTT
14	TRBV28	TRBJ1-2	few	TRBD1	CASEDRGRNYGYTF	TGTGCCAGCGAAGACAGGGGTCGGAACTATGGCTACACCTTC
11	TRBV2	TRBJ2-7	few	NA	CASSEYYEQYF	TGTGCCAGCAGTGAGTACTACGAGCAGTACTTC
13	TRBV28	TRBJ1-6	few	NA	CASFKGRDSPLHF	TGTGCCAGCTTTAAGGGGAGAGATTCACCCCTCCACTTT
14	TRBV2	TRBJ2-5	NA	TRBD2	CASTEAGGGETQYF	TGTGCCAGCACCGAGGCGGGGGGGGGAGAGACCCAGTACTTC
13	TRBV7-6	TRBJ2-1	NA	TRBD1	CASGQGRENEQFF	TGTGCCAGCGGACAGGGACGAGAGAATGAGCAGTTCTTC
13	TRBV18	TRBJ2-1	NA	NA	CASSYDRSNEQFF	TGTGCCAGCTCATACGACAGAAGCAATGAGCAGTTCTTC
14	TRBV4-3	TRBJ2-7	few	TRBD2	CASSQVLAAYEQYF	TGCGCCAGCAGCCAAGTTCTAGCGGCCTACGAGCAGTACTTC
14	TRBV2	TRBJ1-2	few	TRBD1	CATTPTGGSMGYTF	TGTGCCACCACACCCACAGGGGGCTCGATGGGCTACACCTTC
13	TRBV12-3/TRBV12-4	TRBJ1-1	few	NA	CASNKAWGTEAFF	TGTGCCAGCAATAAGGCCTGGGGCACTGAAGCTTTCTTT
15	TRBV7-9	TRBJ2-1	NA	TRBD2	CASSPILGLGNEQFF	TGTGCCAGCAGCCCCATCTTGGGACTAGGCAATGAGCAGTTCTTC